This entry describes one TCR beta chain. The antigen is not known. Per germline, CDR1 MNHEY and CDR2 SMNVEV (reference sequence). After removal of 6 bases from V and 3 bases from J, the junction contained 9 bases not matched to a gene. This CDR3 has 15 amino acids. Repertoires were generated with immunoSEQ multiplex PCR, while TCRdb's copy carries only in-frame clones and drops some. This sample has some 160,000 clones; roughly 91% occur once, and the top ten carry approximately 3.1%. These data originate in a study of cytomegalovirus exposure and HLA in healthy donors. Study results and limitations: The dataset shows that most TCR sequences were rare, while some public TCRs occurred in many donors.

The V call is TRBV27, the J call TRBJ1-1; 8 positions match TRBD1. This TCR derives from a young man in good health and CMV-seronegative. The sample consisted of PBMCs. The CDR3, as DNA: TGTGCCAGCAGCAGTCCAGGGGGCGCGGACACTGAAGCTTTCTTT. This codes for CASSSPGGADTEAFF.